A single sample is the source of the 10 T cell receptor beta chains below, sequenced in a study of cytomegalovirus exposure and HLA in healthy donors. With 60 Vbeta and 13 Jbeta primers, the PCR was carried out. The data were produced by immunoSEQ multiplex PCR, yet TCRdb's version contains in-frame clones alone and is incomplete. Among fewer than 100,000 clones, 60% to 80% were seen once, and the ten largest hold 3% to 4%. Sequenced input: PBMCs. Source of these receptors: a woman aged 40 to 50 in good health and CMV-seronegative.

The CDR3 loop reads CAWEQGNTEAFF. The CDR3 nucleotides read TGTGCCTGGGAACAGGGGAACACTGAAGCTTTCTTT. This rearrangement joins TRBV30 to TRBJ1-1; D might be TRBD1 (6 bases). The germline V gene has CDR1 GTSNPN and CDR2 SVGIG (reference sequence). V lost 5 bases and J lost 1, with 8 bases in between. The CDR3 totals 12 residues.

V is TRBV29-1 and J is TRBJ1-1; D is undetermined. CDR1 is SQVTM, CDR2 ANQGSEA, per germline. The CDR3 sequence is 12 residues long. Trimming removed 7 bases from V and 6 bases from J, with 15 bases in between. The CDR3, as DNA: TGCAGCGCACGGTGGGCTGCCTCTGAAGCTTTCTTT. The encoded protein is CSARWAASEAFF. The complete variable domain, with remaining parts taken from reference TRBV29-1 and TRBJ1-1, reads SAVISQKPSRDICQRGTSLTIQCQVDSQVTMMFWYRQQPGQSLTLIATANQGSEATYESGFVIDKFPISRPNLTFSTLTVSNMSPEDSSIYLCSARWAASEAFFGQGTRLTVV.

This clone is medium-sized in the sample. The rearrangement uses TRBV4-2 and TRBJ2-6, with D possibly TRBD1 on 5 matching bases. Trimming took 0 bases from V and 3 from J, leaving 6 bases between them. The CDR3 consists of 15 residues. The germline gives CDR1 LGHNA, CDR2 YNFKEQ. The CDR3 here is CASSQDRDGANVLTF. DNA for the CDR3: TGTGCCAGCAGCCAAGACAGGGATGGGGCCAACGTCCTGACTTTC.

This clone was seen a single time. The chain links TRBV18 to TRBJ2-7, with TRBD1 matching 7 bases. This CDR3 is built from 14 residues. V trimming: 3 bases; J trimming: 1 base; junction bases outside the gene matches: 3. Germline V gene sequence: CDR1 KGHSH, CDR2 LQKENI. The CDR3 sequence: CASSPSTGSYEQYF. The CDR3 coding sequence is TGTGCCAGCTCACCTTCGACAGGGTCCTACGAGCAGTACTTC.

This chain links TRBV7-6 with TRBJ2-7; D gene uncertain. The CDR3 loop spans 15 amino acids. Germline CDR1 is SGHVS and CDR2 is FNYEAQ. V was pared by 1 base and J by 5 bases, with 15 bases between. CDR3 region: CASSLGPQYVHEQYF. CDR3 DNA: TGTGCCAGCAGCTTAGGGCCACAGTACGTCCACGAGCAGTACTTC.

The chain combines TRBV5-4 with TRBJ2-7; D remains unclear. Deletions cut 5 bases from V and 5 bases from J, with 20 bases between. Germline V gives CDR1 SGHNT, CDR2 YYREEE (reference sequence). CDR3 length: 15 amino acids. The CDR3 here is CASSSGLTPNNEQYF. CDR3 DNA sequence: TGTGCCAGCAGTTCGGGTCTGACGCCTAATAACGAGCAGTACTTC.

The chain has TRBV6-5 and TRBJ1-6; 7 bases agree with TRBD1. In germline, CDR1 is MNHEY, CDR2 SVGAGI. Germline trimming cut 2 bases from V and 8 bases from J; bases unmatched to any gene: 3. CDR3 length: 14 amino acids. The CDR3 DNA is TGTGCCAGCAGTTACGACAGGGCTGATTCACCCCTCCACTTT. Protein product: CASSYDRADSPLHF.

This rearrangement joins TRBV29-1 to TRBJ2-3, with 11 nucleotides matching TRBD1. J lost 4 bases, V lost 7 bases, and 7 bases had no gene match. The CDR3 is 14 amino acids. CDR1 is SQVTM and CDR2 is ANQGSEA in the germline V gene. CDR3 sequence (DNA): TGCAGCGCCTGGACAGGGGGCCTTGCAGATACGCAGTATTTT. Amino acids: CSAWTGGLADTQYF.

This clone was detected only once. The genes are TRBV10-3 and TRBJ2-3, with 8 bases that match TRBD1. Per germline, CDR1 ENHRY and CDR2 SYGVKD. Germline trimming cut 6 bases from V and 9 bases from J; bases unmatched to any gene: 2. The CDR3 has 11 residues. CDR3 protein: CAIRTGDTQYF. The CDR3 DNA sequence: TGTGCCATCAGGACAGGGGACACGCAGTATTTT.

The chain combines TRBV6-6 with TRBJ1-1; 8 nucleotides agree with TRBD1. The CDR3 totals 15 residues. With V trimmed by 2 bases and J by 1 base, 3 bases remained unmatched. Germline CDR1 reads MNHNY; CDR2 reads SVGAGI (reference sequence). The CDR3 region has the DNA TGTGCCAGCAGTTACAAAGGGACAGGGAACACTGAAGCTTTCTTT. Residues: CASSYKGTGNTEAFF.